This TCR beta chain is from a study of blood T cell repertoires in COVID-19. Assay used: immunoSEQ multiplex PCR; TCRdb lists only in-frame clones, some missing. Here the sample spans some 170,000 clones, over 90% being singletons. In germline, CDR1 is MNHEY, CDR2 SVGEGT. The CDR3 covers 15 residues. J lost 7 bases, V lost 2 bases, and 6 bases had no gene match. The TCR was taken from a woman aged 55 to 70 with COVID-19, enrolled during active disease. The chain has TRBV6-2 or TRBV6-3 and TRBJ1-5; 9 bases fit TRBD1. Sequencing was carried out using peripheral blood. The DNA of the CDR3 is TGTGCCAGCAGTTACCGGGACAGGGCTCGGCAGCCCCAGCATTTT. Residues: CASSYRDRARQPQHF.